This entry lists 22 T cell receptor beta chains sequenced from one sample in a study of T cells in Graves' hyperthyroidism and ophthalmopathy (dated by TCRdb to between 2018 and 2021). The protocol used for the library was multiplex PCR. This sample was sequenced with an Illumina HiSeq 2000. The TCR beta CDR3 regions were amplified from the RNA transcripts. For the first round of RT-PCR on the TCR CDR3, the HTBI primer set was used together with the Qiagen OneStep RT-PCR kit. TCRdb reworked the public reads: Q25 trimming with fastp, MiXCR clone assembly, productive beta chains retained. Merged by CDR3 protein, the rows form single entries marked with the most common genes and DNA. This sample is represented by approximately 420,000 distinct CDR3 sequences; under 15% of them were singletons. Approximately 29% of the sample goes to the ten largest clones. Input material: blood. The receptors come from a woman in her 30s with Graves' hyperthyroidism.

This clonotype turned up a few times. The chain has TRBV5-1 and TRBJ1-1, with 10 nucleotides matching TRBD1. The V gene's germline CDR1 is SGHRS and CDR2 YFSETQ. V was pared by 5 bases and J by 5 bases, with 6 bases of the junction left unmatched. The CDR3 is 14 amino acids. CDR3 bases: TGCGCCAGCAGAGGGACAGGGGAAAGGACTGAAGCTTTCTTT. Encoded protein: CASRGTGERTEAFF.

This clonotype has ten or more counts. The chain recombines TRBV6-1 with TRBJ1-3; D gene unclear. This CDR3 has 13 residues. V dropped 11 bases and J dropped 2 bases, with 13 bases sitting between them. Per germline, CDR1 MNHNS and CDR2 SASEGT. The CDR3, as DNA: TGTGCCTGCGGGTCTGGGGCTGGAAACACCATATATTTT. Protein sequence: CACGSGAGNTIYF.

The CDR3 here is CSAREVQGGGTEAFF. The CDR3 DNA reads as TGCAGTGCTAGAGAAGTCCAGGGGGGAGGAACTGAAGCTTTCTTT. The chain carries TRBV20-1 and TRBJ1-1, with 7 nucleotides matching TRBD1. CDR1 and CDR2 from the germline V gene are DFQATT and SNEGSKA (reference sequence). Trimming at V came to 0 bases and at J to 5 bases, leaving 9 bases not matched to a gene. The CDR3 length is 15 residues.

V usage is TRBV20-1 and J usage is TRBJ2-5; 11 bases map to TRBD2. In germline, CDR1 is DFQATT, CDR2 SNEGSKA (reference sequence). With V trimmed by 3 bases and J by 1 base, 10 bases remained unmatched. This CDR3 has 17 residues. CDR3 nucleotide sequence: TGCAGTGCTAGCCCCATATCGACTAGCGGGATCCAAGAGACCCAGTACTTC. Amino acids: CSASPISTSGIQETQYF.

In this sample, this clonotype turned up many times. The V gene is TRBV12-3 or TRBV12-4, the J gene TRBJ1-2; the D is unclear. V lost 3 bases and J lost 6, with 8 bases in between. This CDR3 spans 12 amino acids. In nucleotides, the CDR3 is TGTGCCAGCAGTTTGGGGTTGAATGGCTACACCTTC. This sequence encodes CASSLGLNGYTF.

The V call is TRBV7-9, the J call TRBJ1-1; the D is unclear. The germline V gene has CDR1 SEHNR and CDR2 FQNEAQ (reference sequence). The CDR3 covers 13 residues. The ends were cut back, 3 bases at V and 3 bases at J, with 8 bases in the middle. The CDR3 protein is CASSLFGDTEAFF. Here the CDR3 DNA reads TGTGCCAGCAGCTTGTTCGGAGACACTGAAGCTTTCTTT.

The table lists this clonotype with a few counts. The chain joins TRBV12-3 or TRBV12-4 to TRBJ2-2, with 9 nucleotides matching TRBD2. The J segment lost 4 bases and the V segment lost 8 bases, leaving 5 bases of the junction unmatched. The CDR3 runs to 14 residues. The chain's CDR3 is CASSRGGSTGELFF. The DNA of the CDR3 is TGTGCCAGCTCGCGGGGGGGTAGCACCGGGGAGCTGTTTTTT.

This clonotype was detected a few times. This chain connects TRBV7-8 to TRBJ2-2; the D gene is possibly TRBD1 (6 bases). V was clipped by 5 bases and J by 2 bases, with 12 bases between them. Germline loops: CDR1 SGHVS, CDR2 FQNEAQ. The CDR3 spans 15 residues. CDR3 sequence (DNA): TGTGCCAGCAGCCATAGGACAGCCAACACCGGGGAGCTGTTTTTT. It specifies CASSHRTANTGELFF.

A few counts support this clonotype. V gene TRBV20-1 combines with J gene TRBJ2-1; TRBD1 matches 9 bases. The tail of the sequence fits TRBJ2-7 better, so the J call may be wrong. Germline CDR1 DFQATT, CDR2 SNEGSKA (reference sequence). The CDR3 has 14 amino acids. CDR3 in DNA: TGCAGTGCTCCCCGGCGGGACAGGGCGAATGAGCAGTACTTC. It translates to CSAPRRDRANEQYF.

The V and J genes are TRBV27 and TRBJ1-1, with D hard to call. Between the trimmed V and J ends, which lost 6 bases and 10 bases, there was a span of 15 bases. CDR1 is MNHEY and CDR2 is SMNVEV in the germline V gene (reference sequence). The CDR3 runs to 12 residues. Here the CDR3 DNA reads TGTGCCAGCAGCCCCGGTACGGTCTCAGCTTTCTTT. Its protein product is CASSPGTVSAFF.

The chain has TRBV5-5 and TRBJ2-6; possible D gene TRBD2, 7 bases. Trimming cost V 0 bases and J 1 base, with 14 bases left between them. CDR1 and CDR2 from the germline V gene are SGHKS and YYEKEE (reference sequence). The CDR3 loop spans 18 amino acids. CDR3 in DNA: TGTGCCAGCAGCTTGGTCCCCAGGGGACTATCTGGGGCCAACGTCCTGACTTTC. Amino acids: CASSLVPRGLSGANVLTF.

Many counts were recorded for this clonotype. V usage is TRBV18 and J usage is TRBJ2-3, with D possibly matching TRBD2 (6 bases). Germline loops: CDR1 KGHSH, CDR2 LQKENI. The CDR3 is made up of 13 amino acids. Trimming stripped 5 bases from V and 2 bases from J, with 8 bases between. The CDR3 loop reads CASSSLATDTQYF. The CDR3 DNA follows: TGTGCCAGCTCATCACTAGCCACAGATACGCAGTATTTT.

The genes are TRBV30 and TRBJ1-6, with D uncertain. The CDR3 covers 15 residues. Germline loops: CDR1 GTSNPN, CDR2 SVGIG (reference sequence). Trimming removed 4 bases at V and 4 bases at J, with 14 bases between. The CDR3, as DNA: TGTGCCTGGACTCTTCAGCCCGAATATAATTCACCCCTCCACTTT. This gives the protein CAWTLQPEYNSPLHF.

This clonotype was detected ten times or more. The chain recombines TRBV3-1 with TRBJ2-1; 10 nucleotides agree with TRBD2. The ends lost 0 bases at V and 8 bases at J; junction bases unmatched: 7. The CDR3 length is 16 residues. Germline loops: CDR1 LGHDT, CDR2 YNNKEL (reference sequence). The CDR3 is CASSQDVAGGWDEQFF. CDR3 in DNA: TGTGCCAGCAGCCAAGATGTAGCGGGAGGTTGGGATGAGCAGTTCTTC.

With regard to this clonotype: An end of the junction does not agree with germline; a read error may underlie this. The chain carries TRBV18 and TRBJ1-3; no reliable D call. This CDR3 is 16 amino acids long. CDR1 KGHSH and CDR2 LQKENI come from the germline V gene. Written as DNA, the CDR3 is TGTGCCAGCTCACCAATAACTAAGAAGACTGGAGACACCATATATTTT. This gives the protein CASSPITKKTGDTIYF.

The rearrangement links TRBV28 to TRBJ1-2, with a tentative D call TRBD1 (5 bases). Deletions cut 9 bases from V and 4 bases from J, with 15 bases between. CDR1 MDHEN and CDR2 SYDVKM come from the germline V gene. CDR3 size: 13 residues. CDR3 nucleotides: TGTGCCAGTCTCTGGGGGGGTTCCTATGGCTACACCTTC. It codes for CASLWGGSYGYTF.

The V call is TRBV20-1, the J call TRBJ2-5, with D hard to call. The germline V gene encodes CDR1 DFQATT and CDR2 SNEGSKA (reference sequence). The V end lost 3 bases, the J end lost 9 bases, and 11 bases lay between the germline ends. The length of the CDR3 is 11 residues. DNA of the CDR3: TGCAGTGCTAGTGACGTGAAGGCCCAGTACTTC. This codes for CSASDVKAQYF.

This chain joins TRBV24-1 and TRBJ2-7; D possibly corresponds to TRBD2 (5 bases). Germline V gives CDR1 KGHDR, CDR2 SFDVKD. Trimming pared 7 bases from V and 6 bases from J, leaving 12 bases between. This CDR3 contains 12 residues. As DNA, the CDR3 is TGTGCCACCAGGGCACTAGAGTGCGAGCAGTACTTC. Its protein is CATRALECEQYF.

This clonotype was counted between two and nine times. At one of its ends the junction is not consistent with the germline gene, which may arise from a read error. V usage is TRBV28 and J usage is TRBJ2-1; TRBD2 aligns across 14 bases. Per the germline V gene, CDR1 is MDHEN and CDR2 is SYDVKM. This CDR3 is 16 amino acids long. DNA of the CDR3: TGTGCCAGCAGTTTACCTGGACTAGCGGGAGGAAATGAGCAGTCCTTC. It yields the protein CASSLPGLAGGNEQSF.

This clonotype showed up many times. V usage is TRBV5-1 and J usage is TRBJ1-1, with D hard to call. V dropped 4 bases and J dropped 5 bases, with 9 bases sitting between them. CDR3 length: 12 amino acids. Germline values: CDR1 SGHRS, CDR2 YFSETQ. CDR3 residues: CASSPPGTEAFF. The DNA of the CDR3 is TGCGCCAGCAGCCCCCCCGGGACTGAAGCTTTCTTT.

This clonotype was counted ten times or more. The J gene is TRBJ2-7, the V gene TRBV11-2; the D gene is possibly TRBD2 (5 bases). Germline values: CDR1 SGHAT, CDR2 FQNNGV. The CDR3 totals 14 residues. V shed 7 bases and J shed 3 bases, with 16 bases lying between them. CDR3 in amino acids: CASTVGLVGYEQYF. The CDR3 DNA is TGTGCCAGCACCGTCGGACTCGTGGGCTACGAGCAGTACTTC.

This sequence joins TRBV18 and TRBJ2-7, with a weak D call TRBD1 (5 bases). The CDR3 consists of 14 residues. Germline assignment: CDR1 KGHSH and CDR2 LQKENI. V lost 6 bases to trimming and J lost 2 bases, with 14 bases between them. CDR3 DNA sequence: TGTGCCAGCTCCCGAGACAGTAGCCCCTACGAGCAGTACTTC. Protein: CASSRDSSPYEQYF.